This passage covers 9 T cell receptor beta chains from one sample sequenced in a study of CD8 T cells in ankylosing spondylitis. TCRdb itself ran the 5' RACE reads through MiXCR, one entry per CDR3 protein. The table records 220,000 or so distinct CDR3 sequences, roughly a tenth of them present only once. Sequencing used blood, either unsorted or a sorted T cell fraction (not recorded which). These receptors came from a male donor with ankylosing spondylitis or in good health (not recorded which).

This clonotype was counted ten times or more. V and J are TRBV12-3 or TRBV12-4 and TRBJ2-7; 11 positions match TRBD1. The CDR3 has 15 amino acids. The junction had 5 bases not matched to a gene; V was cut back by 7 bases and J by 0 bases. The CDR3 reads CASTRGTGGSYEQYF. The DNA of the CDR3 is TGTGCCAGCACCCGAGGGACAGGGGGCTCCTACGAGCAGTACTTC.

At least ten counts were recorded for this clonotype. The genes are TRBV12-3 or TRBV12-4 and TRBJ2-7; 8 nucleotides match TRBD2. The CDR3 extends over 17 amino acids. V lost 3 bases to trimming and J lost 4 bases; unmatched junction nucleotides: 14. DNA for the CDR3: TGTGCCAGCAGTTTGCGCCCCGGGGGGGCTCAAATTTACGAGCAGTACTTC. This gives the protein CASSLRPGGAQIYEQYF.

This clonotype was seen at least ten times. V usage is TRBV9 and J usage is TRBJ2-6; TRBD2 agrees at 7 bases. CDR1 and CDR2 (germline): SGDLS, YYNGEE. J lost 1 base, V lost 3 bases, and 4 bases had no gene match. The CDR3 has 16 residues. The CDR3 protein is CASSEREGSGANVLTF. In DNA form, the CDR3 reads TGTGCCAGCAGCGAGAGGGAGGGGTCTGGGGCCAACGTCCTGACTTTC.

A remark on this clonotype: At one end the junction does not follow the germline gene, possibly because of a read error. The chain employs TRBV10-3 and TRBJ2-5; D gene unclear. The CDR3 covers 15 residues. Germline V gene sequence: CDR1 ENHRY, CDR2 SYGVKD. CDR3: CAIRMGSPNEETQSF. Written as DNA, the CDR3 is TGTGCCATCAGGATGGGCTCCCCGAACGAGGAGACCCAGTCCTTC.

This clonotype appeared many times. The chain links TRBV14 to TRBJ1-3, with D hard to call. V lost 4 bases to trimming and J lost 4 bases, with 14 bases between them. Germline values: CDR1 SGHDN, CDR2 FVKESK. The length of the CDR3 is 15 residues. The CDR3 DNA reads TGTGCCAGCAGCCTTACTCGGCCGGGAGGAAACACCATATATTTT. It is translated as CASSLTRPGGNTIYF.

The chain recombines TRBV11-2 with TRBJ2-1, with D unresolved. The V end was cut by 9 bases, the J end by 5 bases, with 17 bases between. This CDR3 contains 14 residues. Germline V gene data show CDR1 as SGHAT and CDR2 as FQNNGV. CDR3 protein: CASSPIGYDNEQFF. CDR3 coding DNA: TGTGCCAGTTCTCCGATAGGGTACGACAATGAGCAGTTCTTC.

This clonotype was detected ten times or more. The CDR3 here is CSAQPETGQETQYF. The CDR3 DNA sequence: TGCAGTGCTCAGCCCGAGACGGGACAAGAGACCCAGTACTTC. This chain uses TRBV20-1 with TRBJ2-5; a possible D gene is TRBD2 (5 bases). Germline values: CDR1 DFQATT, CDR2 SNEGSKA (reference sequence). This CDR3 has 14 amino acids. Trimming stripped 5 bases from V and 2 bases from J, with 15 bases between.

CDR3 in amino acids: CASSQPGGLGVNTGELFF. DNA of the CDR3: TGTGCCAGCAGCCAACCCGGGGGACTGGGGGTGAACACCGGGGAGCTGTTTTTT. V gene TRBV4-2 combines with J gene TRBJ2-2, with D perhaps matching TRBD2 (6 bases). The CDR3 is made up of 18 amino acids. V was pared by 2 bases and J by 1 base, with 17 bases between. Germline assignment: CDR1 LGHNA and CDR2 YNFKEQ.

As for this clonotype: This may be a read error, as it is one base from a much larger clone. The gene calls are TRBV6-5 and TRBJ1-2, with no clear D. The V gene's germline CDR1 is MNHEY and CDR2 SVGAGI. The CDR3 is made up of 14 amino acids. V shed 4 bases and J shed 4 bases, with 13 bases lying between them. The CDR3 DNA follows: TGTGCCAGCAGTTCCTTGGGGAAAGGCTATGGCTACACCTTC. This gives the protein CASSSLGKGYGYTF.